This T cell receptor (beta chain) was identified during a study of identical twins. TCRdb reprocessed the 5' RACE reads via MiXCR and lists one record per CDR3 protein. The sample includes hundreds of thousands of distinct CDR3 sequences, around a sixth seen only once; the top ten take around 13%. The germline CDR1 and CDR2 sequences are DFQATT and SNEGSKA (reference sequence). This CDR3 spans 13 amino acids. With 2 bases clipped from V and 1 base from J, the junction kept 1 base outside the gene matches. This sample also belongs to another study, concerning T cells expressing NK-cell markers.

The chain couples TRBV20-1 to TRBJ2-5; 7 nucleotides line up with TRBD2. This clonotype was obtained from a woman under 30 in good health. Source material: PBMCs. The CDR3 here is CSARRTSQETQYF. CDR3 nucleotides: TGCAGTGCTAGAAGGACTAGCCAAGAGACCCAGTACTTC.